Only a few counts were recorded for the clone carrying this T cell receptor beta chain. The antigen remains undetermined. The read is 3 residues too short to cover the CDR3 end, so that end is filled in from the germline J gene. Clones were read by immunoSEQ multiplex PCR, and TCRdb kept only the in-frame ones, dropping some. The sample includes around 52,000 clones, none of them occurring once. Germline lookup yields CDR1 LNHDA and CDR2 SQIVND (reference sequence). Trimming took 3 bases from V and 0 from J, leaving 13 bases between them. This CDR3 contains 16 residues. The sample is drawn from a study of T cell clonality in common variable immunodeficiency. Study findings and constraints: CVID subjects shared fewer TCRbeta clones than healthy controls did. CVID patient heterogeneity limited repertoire-clinical complication correlations.

The sample was peripheral blood mononuclear cells. The sequence was collected from a person between 18 and 70 years old in good health. V usage is TRBV19 and J usage is TRBJ2-3; tentatively, D is TRBD1 (5 bases). Partial CDR3 DNA: TGTGCCAGTAGTATTTATTGGGGCAGAAGCACAGATACG. It codes for CASSIYWGRSTDT. The CDR3, in full, reads CASSIYWGRSTDTQYF.